This T cell receptor (beta chain) was identified during a study of CD8 T cells in Susac syndrome. Background on the study: There were about six sequenced Susac syndrome patients with active disease and 8 or 9 in remission. The study's findings and limits: When the CD4+ T cell repertoires of patients with Susac syndrome were examined, they did not show any clonal expansion.

RNA amounts of roughly 0.45 to 1 ug underwent reverse transcription with random hexamers. TCRdb ran MiXCR on the immunoSEQ multiplex PCR reads and lists one entry per CDR3 protein. There are 170,000 or so distinct CDR3 sequences in the sample; 90% to 96% occur only once, and approximately 0.12% lies in the top ten. The CDR3 has 12 amino acids. Between the trimmed V and J ends, which lost 8 bases and 0 bases, there was a span of 4 bases. CDR1 MDHEN and CDR2 SYDVKM come from the germline V gene. Negative isolation yielded the CD8+ and CD4+ T cells, while FACS enriched the TEMRA cells. Worth noting for this clonotype: The antigen is undetermined.

The TCR was taken from a human donor with Susac syndrome. The rearrangement joins TRBV28 to TRBJ2-2, with D unresolved. What was sequenced was CD4+ T cells from PBMCs. Here the CDR3 reads CASRANTGELFF. The CDR3 DNA follows: TGTGCCAGCCGGGCGAACACCGGGGAGCTGTTTTTT.